A selection of T cell receptor beta chains follows, all from one sample in a study of cytomegalovirus exposure and HLA in healthy donors. The repertoire was sequenced with immunoSEQ multiplex PCR; TCRdb's copy has only in-frame clones and lacks some. The sample consists of about 160,000 clones, roughly two thirds of them appearing once. Sample: PBMCs. The receptors come from a woman in her twenties or thirties in good health and CMV-seronegative. CDR3s include the opening cysteine and the closing phenylalanine or tryptophan. Each record gives: J gene, V gene, CDR3 protein.

>TRBJ2-7|TRBV21-1
CASSTPKTVTRSCTSGRRSYEQYF
>TRBJ1-5|TRBV9
CASSVGSGIDQPQHF
>TRBJ1-2|TRBV2
CASKLGQVPAFYGYTF
>TRBJ2-7|TRBV12-1
CASSCDRASRGEQYF
>TRBJ2-3|TRBV7-2
CASTTRLSTDTQYF
>TRBJ1-2|TRBV5-6
CASSLRQGGGYTF
>TRBJ2-2|TRBV30
CAWSGSAGISGELFF
>TRBJ1-6|TRBV2
CASSPGRANSPLHF
>TRBJ2-1|TRBV2
CASSQTSGIGNEQFF
>TRBJ1-1|TRBV4-1
CASSQGSEAFF
>TRBJ2-2|TRBV28
CASSLVPWGQNTGELFF
>TRBJ2-7|TRBV19
CASSQGQPYTYEQYF
>TRBJ2-5|TRBV5-1
CASSQGVETQYF
>TRBJ1-5|TRBV28
CASSLRDRGFQPQHF
>TRBJ2-1|TRBV28
CASSGTGDLGWGYNEQFF
>TRBJ2-7|TRBV13
CASSSRGTATYEQYF
>TRBJ1-4|TRBV2
CASNSGQGINEKLFF
>TRBJ2-5|TRBV7-9
CASSLAGGMETQYF
>TRBJ1-1|TRBV4-1
CASSPIGKNTEAFF
>TRBJ2-1|TRBV5-6
CASSWARLAPGYEQFF
>TRBJ1-5|TRBV7-2
CASKEGGGHEQPQHF
>TRBJ1-5|TRBV10-3
CAISESRGNQPQHF
>TRBJ2-7|TRBV27
CASSLSRNYEQYF
>TRBJ1-6|TRBV6-1
CASSEYENSPLHF
>TRBJ1-2|TRBV9
CASSVNDGGLGYTF
>TRBJ2-1|TRBV30
CAWTEYRLVTSGSSYNEQFF
>TRBJ2-1|TRBV7-3
CASSFHFRNEQFF
>TRBJ1-1|TRBV30
CAWSVRRGLEAFF
>TRBJ2-7|TRBV7-9
CSSSLAGPRGEQYF
>TRBJ1-2|TRBV27
CASRKGLSGGYGYTF
>TRBJ1-4|TRBV28
CASSLQGARSEKLFF
>TRBJ2-3|TRBV11-2
CASSSRDFELTDTQYF
>TRBJ1-4|TRBV29-1
CSVGSGGWEKLFF
>TRBJ2-7|TRBV28
CASRTPGLAAYEQYF
>TRBJ2-7|TRBV5-5
CASSLDTEYEQYF
>TRBJ1-5|TRBV19
CATSMVVRGQLNQPQHF
>TRBJ2-3|TRBV18
CASSQDFTDTQYF
>TRBJ1-5|TRBV6-1
CASSDPYEYGPQHF
>TRBJ2-7|TRBV5-1
CASSLGGGTYEQYF
>TRBJ2-1|TRBV2
CASMRGSSYNEQFF
>TRBJ2-2|TRBV29-1
CSVLGQGLTGELFF
>TRBJ2-1|TRBV14
CASSHPGTSVVDEQFF
>TRBJ2-2|TRBV7-8
CASSLYGRGVTGELFF
>TRBJ2-7|TRBV6-5
CASRPRDRSVEQYF
>TRBJ1-2|TRBV7-9
CASSVGQPSAGYTF